This is a list of T cell receptor beta chains from one sample in a study of blood T cell repertoires in COVID-19. Profiled with immunoSEQ multiplex PCR; TCRdb holds only in-frame clones, not every one. The table lists around 100,000 clones, approximately 90% of them singletons. The specimen sequenced was peripheral blood. These receptors were obtained from a man in his fifties or sixties in a cohort sampled during active COVID-19. The CDR3 runs from the conserved cysteine through the conserved F or W. A D gene is named only where the DNA matches it firmly.

TRBV6-6	.	CASNTGQRNTEAFF
TRBV3-1/TRBV3-2	TRBD1	CASSLTGGEYNEQFF
TRBV18	TRBD1	CASSRGTGGSGANVLTF
TRBV18	TRBD1	CASSPRDRSYEQYF
TRBV18	.	CASSLVNPETQYF
TRBV9	.	CASSVGLGKSYNEQFF
TRBV28	.	CASGVTKGELFF
TRBV11-2	.	CASSREGAGRFADTQYF
TRBV7-9	.	CASSTHPEGDYGYTF
TRBV5-1	.	CASSLERGGTQYF
TRBV18	TRBD1	CASSERDRGPDTQYF
TRBV28	.	CASSLWQGTGTEAFF
TRBV5-1	.	CASSLEVRDTQYF